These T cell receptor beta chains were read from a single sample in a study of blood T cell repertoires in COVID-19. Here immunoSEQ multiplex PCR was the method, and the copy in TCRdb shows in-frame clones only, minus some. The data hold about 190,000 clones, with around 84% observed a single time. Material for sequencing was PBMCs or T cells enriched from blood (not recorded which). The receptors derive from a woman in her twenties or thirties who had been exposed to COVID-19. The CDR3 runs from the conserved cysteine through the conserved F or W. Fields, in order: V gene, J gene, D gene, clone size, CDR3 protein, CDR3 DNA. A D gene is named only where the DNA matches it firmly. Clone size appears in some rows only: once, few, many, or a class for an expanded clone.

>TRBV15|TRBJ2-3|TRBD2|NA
CATSRKSGGPTDTQYF
TGTGCCACCAGCAGAAAAAGCGGGGGGCCCACAGATACGCAGTATTTT
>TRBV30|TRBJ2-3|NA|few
CAWRPRLRDRHTDTQYF
TGTGCCTGGAGACCTCGACTGCGGGACAGACACACAGATACGCAGTATTTT
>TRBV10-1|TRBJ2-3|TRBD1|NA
CASSTGVDTQYF
TGCGCCAGCAGTACAGGGGTAGATACGCAGTATTTT
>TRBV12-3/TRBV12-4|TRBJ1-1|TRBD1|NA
CASSFRQGEAFF
TGTGCCAGCAGTTTCCGACAGGGTGAAGCTTTCTTT
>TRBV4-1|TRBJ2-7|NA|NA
CASSQGGHRYF
TGCGCCAGCAGCCAAGGGGGACACCGGTACTTC
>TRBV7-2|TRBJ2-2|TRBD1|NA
CASSLVGQGTGELFF
TGTGCCAGCAGCTTAGTCGGACAGGGCACCGGGGAGCTGTTTTTT
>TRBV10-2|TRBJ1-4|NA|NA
CASSDRGAREKLFF
TGCGCCAGCAGTGATCGGGGGGCTAGGGAAAAACTGTTTTTT
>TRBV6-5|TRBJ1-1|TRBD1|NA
CASSPWDRAAEAFF
TGTGCCAGCAGCCCCTGGGACAGGGCGGCTGAAGCTTTCTTT
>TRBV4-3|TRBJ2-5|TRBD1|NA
CASSQDYGTTGETQYF
TGCGCCAGCAGCCAAGATTATGGTACGACAGGGGAGACCCAGTACTTC
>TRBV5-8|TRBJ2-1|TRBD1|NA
CASSLADRAYDEQFF
TGTGCCAGCAGCTTGGCCGACAGGGCATACGATGAGCAGTTCTTC
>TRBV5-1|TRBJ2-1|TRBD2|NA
CASSLPAGTYNEQFF
TGCGCCAGCAGCCTTCCAGCGGGGACCTACAATGAGCAGTTCTTC
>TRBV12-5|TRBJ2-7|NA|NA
CASGLVLYEQYF
TGTGCTAGTGGTTTGGTACTGTACGAGCAGTACTTC
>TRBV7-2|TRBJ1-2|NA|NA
CASREPTGRANYGYTF
TGTGCCAGCAGGGAACCGACAGGCCGAGCTAACTATGGCTACACCTTC
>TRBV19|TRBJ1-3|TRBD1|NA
CASKPGQTFSGNTIYF
TGTGCCAGTAAACCGGGACAGACTTTCTCTGGAAACACCATATATTTT
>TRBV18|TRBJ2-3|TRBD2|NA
CASSPPNGGAADTQYF
TGTGCCAGCTCACCACCTAACGGGGGGGCCGCAGATACGCAGTATTTT
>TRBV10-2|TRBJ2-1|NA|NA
CASSTTEPYNEQFF
TGCGCCAGCTCTACAACAGAACCCTACAATGAGCAGTTCTTC
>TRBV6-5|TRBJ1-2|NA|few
CASALGQSYGYTF
TGTGCCAGCGCCCTGGGCCAGAGCTATGGCTACACCTTC
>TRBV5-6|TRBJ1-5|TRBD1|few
CASSLFEGARGNQPQHF
TGTGCCAGCAGCTTGTTCGAGGGGGCGCGGGGCAATCAGCCCCAGCATTTT
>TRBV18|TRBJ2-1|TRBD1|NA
CASSLILDRGDEQFF
TGTGCCAGCTCACTAATCCTTGACAGGGGCGATGAGCAGTTCTTC
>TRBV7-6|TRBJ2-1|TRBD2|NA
CASSLFPTSGGIYNEQFF
TGTGCCAGCAGCTTATTCCCTACTAGCGGGGGGATCTACAATGAGCAGTTCTTC
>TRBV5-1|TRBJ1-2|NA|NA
CASSLARGEEGYTF
TGCGCCAGCAGCTTGGCCAGGGGTGAAGAGGGCTACACCTTC
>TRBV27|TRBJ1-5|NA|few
CASSLFPRSNQPQHF
TGTGCCAGCAGTTTATTTCCCCGTAGCAATCAGCCCCAGCATTTT
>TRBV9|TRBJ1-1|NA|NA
CASSAYTNTEAFF
TGTGCCAGCAGCGCGTACACGAACACTGAAGCTTTCTTT
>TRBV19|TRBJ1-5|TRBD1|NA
CASSTNRGQSNQPQHF
TGTGCCAGTAGTACAAACAGGGGCCAGAGCAATCAGCCCCAGCATTTT
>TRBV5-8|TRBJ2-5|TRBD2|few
CASSFQAGAGETQYF
TGTGCCAGCAGCTTTCAAGCGGGGGCAGGGGAGACCCAGTACTTC
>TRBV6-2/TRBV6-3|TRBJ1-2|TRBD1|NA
CASSYRGTAAGYTF
TGTGCCAGCAGTTATCGGGGGACAGCTGCTGGCTACACCTTC
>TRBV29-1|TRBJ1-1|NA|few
CSGVISQNTEAFF
TGCAGCGGAGTCATTAGCCAGAACACTGAAGCTTTCTTT
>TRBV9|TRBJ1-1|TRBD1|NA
CASSPRQGSEAFF
TGTGCCAGCAGCCCCCGACAGGGTAGTGAAGCTTTCTTT
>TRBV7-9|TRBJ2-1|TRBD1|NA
CASSPTQDRGHNEQFF
TGTGCCAGCAGCCCAACCCAGGACAGGGGGCACAATGAGCAGTTCTTC
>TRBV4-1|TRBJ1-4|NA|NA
CASSYGGAGDEKLFF
TGCGCCAGTAGTTATGGTGGGGCGGGGGATGAAAAACTGTTTTTT
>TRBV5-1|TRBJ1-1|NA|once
CASSSEGRSTEAFF
TGCGCCAGCAGCTCGGAGGGCCGGAGCACTGAAGCTTTCTTT
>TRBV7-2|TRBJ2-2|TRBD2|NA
CASRETRGLAGMNGELFF
TGTGCCAGCAGAGAGACGAGGGGACTAGCGGGGATGAACGGGGAGCTGTTTTTT
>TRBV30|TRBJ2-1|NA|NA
CAWSVGGVPEQFF
TGTGCCTGGAGTGTAGGGGGTGTCCCTGAGCAGTTCTTC
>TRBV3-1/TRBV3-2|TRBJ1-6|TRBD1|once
CASSQEDRESALHF
TGTGCCAGCAGCCAAGAAGACAGGGAGTCGGCCCTCCACTTT
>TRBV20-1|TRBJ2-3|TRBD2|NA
CSASFGRGGVGTDTQYF
TGCAGTGCTAGTTTTGGGCGGGGGGGAGTCGGCACAGATACGCAGTATTTT
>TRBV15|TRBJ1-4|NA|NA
CATSRGGAQNEKLFF
TGTGCCACCAGCAGAGGTGGGGCCCAAAATGAAAAACTGTTTTTT
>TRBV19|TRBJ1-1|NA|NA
CASSPIGSGKAEAFF
TGTGCCAGTAGTCCCATAGGGAGTGGGAAGGCTGAAGCTTTCTTT
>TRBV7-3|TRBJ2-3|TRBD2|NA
CASSLWASGGAADTQYF
TGTGCCAGCAGCTTATGGGCTAGCGGGGGGGCAGCAGATACGCAGTATTTT
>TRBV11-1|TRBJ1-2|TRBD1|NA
CASSPRQGRGYTF
TGTGCCAGCAGCCCGAGACAGGGTAGGGGCTACACCTTC
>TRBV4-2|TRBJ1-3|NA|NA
CASSPGNTIYF
TGTGCCAGCAGCCCGGGAAACACCATATATTTT
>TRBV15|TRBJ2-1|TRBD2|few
CATSPRGGSGEQFF
TGTGCCACCAGCCCACGCGGGGGTTCGGGTGAGCAGTTCTTC
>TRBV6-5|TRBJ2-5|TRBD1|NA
CASSYWDRRSQETQYF
TGTGCCAGCAGTTACTGGGACAGGAGAAGCCAAGAGACCCAGTACTTC